A single sample is the source of the 27 T cell receptor beta chains below, sequenced in a study of shared clonotypes between healthy human individuals. Using immunoSEQ multiplex PCR, the repertoire was profiled, and TCRdb retains in-frame clones only, with some absent. This table holds 530,000 or so clones, nearly 80% found once. Sequencing input: PBMCs. The receptors were sampled from a woman aged 40 to 55 in good health. Some clones in this sample may be carry-over from other donors' samples.

This rearrangement joins TRBV28 to TRBJ2-1; D is possibly TRBD2 (6 bases). The germline V gene encodes CDR1 MDHEN and CDR2 SYDVKM. V lost 6 bases, J lost 5 bases, and 20 bases lay in between. CDR3 length: 16 amino acids. The CDR3 region has the DNA TGTGCCAGCAGAACAACCCTAGCGTGGGGACACAATGAGCAGTTCTTC. Its protein is CASRTTLAWGHNEQFF.

As for this clone: A read error is the likely source, as a far larger clone sits one nucleotide away. The rearrangement joins TRBV19 to TRBJ2-7; TRBD1 matches at 8 bases. The CDR3 runs to 15 residues. From germline, CDR1 is LNHDA and CDR2 SQIVND (reference sequence). Germline trimming cut 7 bases from V and 2 bases from J; bases unmatched to any gene: 10. CDR3 DNA sequence: TGTGCCAGTAACCAGGGGGCAGGAGGACCCTACGAGCAGTACTTC. Amino acids: CASNQGAGGPYEQYF. Full variable domain (missing parts from reference TRBV19 and TRBJ2-7): DGGITQSPKYLFRKEGQNVTLSCEQNLNHDAMYWYRQDPGQGLRLIYYSQIVNDFQKGDIAEGYSVSREKKESFPLTVTSAQKNPTAFYLCASNQGAGGPYEQYFGPGTRLTVT.

The chain recombines TRBV2 with TRBJ1-2; D remains unclear. Looked up from germline, CDR1 is SNHLY and CDR2 is FYNNEI. The CDR3 totals 14 residues. Trimming removed 2 bases at V and 0 bases at J, with 7 bases between. The CDR3 protein is CASSETKANYGYTF. CDR3 nucleotide sequence: TGTGCCAGCAGTGAAACGAAGGCTAACTATGGCTACACCTTC.

The chain employs TRBV7-9 and TRBJ2-1; TRBD2 is a possible D gene (6 bases). The V end lost 3 bases, the J end lost 0 bases, and 18 bases lay between the germline ends. CDR3 length: 18 residues. Germline V gene lookup returns CDR1 SEHNR and CDR2 FQNEAQ (reference sequence). DNA for the CDR3: TGTGCCAGCAGCTTGGGGACTTCACTCTCAAGCTCCTACAATGAGCAGTTCTTC. This sequence encodes CASSLGTSLSSSYNEQFF. The variable domain in full, with the rest retrieved from reference TRBV7-9 and TRBJ2-1, is DTGVSQNPRHKITKRGQNVTFRCDPISEHNRLYWYRQTLGQGPEFLTYFQNEAQLEKSRLLSDRFSAERPKGSFSTLEIQRTEQGDSAMYLCASSLGTSLSSSYNEQFFGPGTRLTVL.

The chain uses TRBV6-6 and TRBJ2-5, with D perhaps assigned TRBD1 or TRBD2 (5 bases each). Trimming stripped 6 bases from V and 5 bases from J, with 13 bases between. Germline V gene data show CDR1 as MNHNY and CDR2 as SVGAGI (reference sequence). The CDR3 length is 13 residues. This CDR3 reads CASRSTGTETQYF. The DNA for the CDR3 is TGTGCCAGCAGATCCACGGGGACGGAGACCCAGTACTTC.

This clone was picked up a small number of times. V usage is TRBV7-3 and J usage is TRBJ2-1; D remains ambiguous. The CDR3 is made up of 13 amino acids. V was pared by 3 bases and J by 6 bases, with 9 bases between. Germline assignment: CDR1 SGHTA and CDR2 FQGTGA. The CDR3 DNA follows: TGTGCCAGCAGCTTCGATCGACGCAATGAGCAGTTCTTC. Residues: CASSFDRRNEQFF.

This clone appeared a single time. Written as DNA, the CDR3 is TGCGCCAGCAGCTTGGATCCACAGGGTGGGTCAAATCAGCCCCAGCATTTT. Protein sequence: CASSLDPQGGSNQPQHF. This chain connects TRBV5-1 to TRBJ1-5; possible D gene TRBD1, 6 bases. Germline CDR1 SGHRS, CDR2 YFSETQ. V lost 0 bases, J lost 4 bases, and 17 bases lay in between. The CDR3 consists of 17 residues.

The chain joins TRBV25-1 to TRBJ2-7; unclear D gene. CDR1 and CDR2 from the germline V gene are MGHDK and SYGVNS. The CDR3 totals 14 residues. V was clipped by 4 bases and J by 1 base, with 11 bases between them. In DNA form, the CDR3 reads TGTGCCAGCAGTGGCCGGTACAGTTCCTACGAGCAGTACTTC. Protein product: CASSGRYSSYEQYF.

This clone was observed once. The chain has TRBV6-1 and TRBJ2-1, with D possibly being TRBD2 (6 bases). V was cut by 4 bases and J by 9 bases, with 13 bases left in between. Germline-derived CDR1 and CDR2 are MNHNS and SASEGT. This CDR3 is 13 amino acids long. The CDR3 loop is CASSGASVSEQFF. As DNA, the CDR3 is TGTGCCAGCAGTGGCGCTAGCGTATCTGAGCAGTTCTTC.

The gene calls are TRBV7-3 and TRBJ2-1; 7 bases match TRBD2. CDR1 SGHTA and CDR2 FQGTGA come from the germline V gene. Trimming cost V 1 base and J 0 bases; bases outside gene matches: 3. The CDR3 is 16 residues long. CDR3 sequence reads: CASSLSRTSSYNEQFF. In DNA form, the CDR3 reads TGTGCCAGCAGCTTAAGCAGGACTAGCTCCTACAATGAGCAGTTCTTC.

The chain links TRBV28 to TRBJ2-5, with D possibly TRBD1 on 6 matching bases. This CDR3 has 16 residues. Trimming cost V 5 bases and J 5 bases, with 21 bases left between them. The germline V gene encodes CDR1 MDHEN and CDR2 SYDVKM. The CDR3, as DNA: TGTGCCAGCAGTCTCCCGGGTAGGGGGTTTGGTGAGACCCAGTACTTC. It encodes CASSLPGRGFGETQYF.

V gene TRBV9 combines with J gene TRBJ1-2; no firm D call. V shed 3 bases and J shed 4 bases, with 1 base lying between them. The germline CDR1 and CDR2 sequences are SGDLS and YYNGEE. The CDR3 consists of 10 residues. DNA for the CDR3: TGTGCCAGCAGCGGCTATGGCTACACCTTC. Residues: CASSGYGYTF.

V is TRBV2 and J is TRBJ1-2; TRBD1 agrees at 8 bases. Germline CDR1 is SNHLY and CDR2 is FYNNEI. Germline trimming cut 4 bases from V and 1 base from J; bases unmatched to any gene: 8. This CDR3 comprises 16 residues. CDR3 in amino acids: CASSAVTGDGNYGYTF. The CDR3 nucleotides are TGTGCCAGCAGTGCAGTGACAGGGGATGGTAACTATGGCTACACCTTC. Based on the CDR3 plus reference TRBV2 and TRBJ1-2, the full variable domain is EPEVTQTPSHQVTQMGQEVILRCVPISNHLYFYWYRQILGQKVEFLVSFYNNEISEKSEIFDDQFSVERPDGSNFTLKIRSTKLEDSAMYFCASSAVTGDGNYGYTFGSGTRLTVV.

J is TRBJ2-7 and V is TRBV11-3; no definite D call. This CDR3 has 14 amino acids. Trimming removed 3 bases at V and 0 bases at J, with 9 bases between. Germline V CDR1 and CDR2: SGHNT, YENEEA. The CDR3 loop reads CASSFDGNSYEQYF. The CDR3 DNA reads TGTGCCAGCAGCTTCGACGGAAACTCCTACGAGCAGTACTTC.

V is TRBV7-2 and J is TRBJ2-1; D is possibly TRBD2 (5 bases). The CDR3 runs 14 residues. V was pared by 5 bases and J by 0 bases, with 8 bases between. The germline gives CDR1 SGHTA, CDR2 FQGNSA. CDR3 sequence: CASSTRSSYNEQFF. CDR3 nucleotides: TGTGCCAGCAGCACTAGGAGCTCCTACAATGAGCAGTTCTTC.

This clone has a single count. The chain carries TRBV11-3 and TRBJ2-7, with 8 bases lining up with TRBD2. The CDR3 runs 18 residues. Germline V gene lookup returns CDR1 SGHNT and CDR2 YENEEA. V shed 5 bases, J shed 2 bases, and the junction held 17 bases outside the gene matches. The CDR3 coding sequence is TGTGCCAGCAGCCGACTCCTCTCTTCCGGGACTAGGGCCTACGAGCAGTACTTC. It codes for CASSRLLSSGTRAYEQYF.

The genes are TRBV7-6 and TRBJ2-1; the D is unclear. Germline V gene data show CDR1 as SGHVS and CDR2 as FNYEAQ. The CDR3 has 14 residues. The V end lost 2 bases, the J end lost 7 bases, and 12 bases lay between the germline ends. The CDR3 sequence: CASSLKPLGNEQFF. The CDR3 region has the DNA TGTGCCAGCAGCTTAAAGCCTCTCGGGAATGAGCAGTTCTTC.

As for this clone: Since a much larger clone is just one base distant, this may be a read error. Other DNA sequences in the same sample also yield this CDR3. This chain links TRBV7-6 with TRBJ2-5; no clear D gene. The V gene lost 4 bases and the J gene lost 2 bases, with 2 bases spanning the gap. In germline, CDR1 is SGHVS, CDR2 FNYEAQ. This CDR3 spans 11 amino acids. The CDR3: CASSSQETQYF. The CDR3, as DNA: TGTGCCAGCAGCTCACAAGAGACCCAGTACTTC.

V is TRBV28 and J is TRBJ1-1; D is undetermined. The germline V gene has CDR1 MDHEN and CDR2 SYDVKM. Deletions cut 3 bases from V and 5 bases from J, with 7 bases between. The CDR3 runs 12 residues. The CDR3: CASSFPRTEAFF. The CDR3 DNA reads as TGTGCCAGCAGTTTTCCGCGAACTGAAGCTTTCTTT.

This chain uses TRBV19 with TRBJ1-4; D is possibly TRBD1 (6 bases). Germline V gene data show CDR1 as LNHDA and CDR2 as SQIVND (reference sequence). V was shortened by 7 bases and J by 2 bases, with 14 bases between the two germline ends. The CDR3 runs to 15 residues. CDR3 residues: CASTFGGQTNEKLFF. The CDR3 DNA is TGTGCCAGTACCTTTGGCGGACAGACTAATGAAAAACTGTTTTTT.

The chain combines TRBV7-8 with TRBJ2-5; D might be TRBD2 (5 bases). CDR3 size: 13 residues. In germline, CDR1 is SGHVS, CDR2 FQNEAQ. Trimming left V 1 base short and J 5 bases short, with 8 bases between. The CDR3 nucleotides read TGTGCCAGCAGCTTAGGCCCGGGGGAGACCCAGTACTTC. It translates to CASSLGPGETQYF.

The chain couples TRBV11-1 to TRBJ1-2; TRBD1 matches at 7 bases. Germline V gene lookup returns CDR1 SGHAT and CDR2 FQDESV (reference sequence). The junction had 2 bases not matched to a gene; V was cut back by 5 bases and J by 2 bases. This CDR3 is 13 amino acids long. The CDR3 coding sequence is TGTGCCAGCAGCCGGGACAGCAACTATGGCTACACCTTC. Its protein is CASSRDSNYGYTF.

The rearrangement links TRBV6-1 to TRBJ1-5; 7 bases agree with TRBD1. V dropped 4 bases and J dropped 1; count of bases not matched to a gene: 4. The CDR3 loop spans 15 amino acids. Looked up from germline, CDR1 is MNHNS and CDR2 is SASEGT. The CDR3 loop reads CASSVNRGSNQPQHF. Written as DNA, the CDR3 is TGTGCCAGCAGTGTAAACAGGGGAAGCAATCAGCCCCAGCATTTT.

This chain uses TRBV19 with TRBJ2-7; D might be TRBD1 or TRBD2, each matching 5 bases. Germline loops: CDR1 LNHDA, CDR2 SQIVND (reference sequence). The CDR3 contains 16 residues. V lost 3 bases, J lost 5 bases, and 20 bases lay in between. The CDR3 is CASSIGGQGLWNEQYF. The CDR3 region has the DNA TGTGCCAGTAGTATTGGGGGTCAGGGCCTCTGGAACGAGCAGTACTTC.

The chain has TRBV5-4 and TRBJ2-7, with TRBD1 matching over 9 bases. CDR1 is SGHNT, CDR2 YYREEE, per germline (reference sequence). CDR3 length equals 15 residues. Trimming removed 0 bases from V and 5 bases from J; junction bases left unmatched: 6. Written as DNA, the CDR3 is TGTGCCAGCAGCTTGGTTGGACAGGGGAGGAACGAGCAGTACTTC. Translating gives CASSLVGQGRNEQYF.

The chain carries TRBV28 and TRBJ1-5, with 8 bases that match TRBD1. Unmatched junction bases numbered 7, after V lost 5 bases and J lost 4 bases. CDR1 and CDR2 (germline): MDHEN, SYDVKM. The CDR3 runs to 15 residues. CDR3 nucleotide sequence: TGTGCCAGCAGTGAGGGACAGGATGGGAATCAGCCCCAGCATTTT. Amino acid sequence: CASSEGQDGNQPQHF.

The CDR3 protein is CASSFFLRGIQYF. CDR3 nucleotides: TGTGCCAGCAGTTTTTTCCTGAGGGGCATTCAGTACTTC. This rearrangement joins TRBV28 to TRBJ2-4; D possibly uses TRBD1 or TRBD2 (5 bases each). V was trimmed by 3 bases and J by 9 bases, leaving 12 bases between them. In germline, CDR1 is MDHEN, CDR2 SYDVKM. The CDR3 runs to 13 residues.